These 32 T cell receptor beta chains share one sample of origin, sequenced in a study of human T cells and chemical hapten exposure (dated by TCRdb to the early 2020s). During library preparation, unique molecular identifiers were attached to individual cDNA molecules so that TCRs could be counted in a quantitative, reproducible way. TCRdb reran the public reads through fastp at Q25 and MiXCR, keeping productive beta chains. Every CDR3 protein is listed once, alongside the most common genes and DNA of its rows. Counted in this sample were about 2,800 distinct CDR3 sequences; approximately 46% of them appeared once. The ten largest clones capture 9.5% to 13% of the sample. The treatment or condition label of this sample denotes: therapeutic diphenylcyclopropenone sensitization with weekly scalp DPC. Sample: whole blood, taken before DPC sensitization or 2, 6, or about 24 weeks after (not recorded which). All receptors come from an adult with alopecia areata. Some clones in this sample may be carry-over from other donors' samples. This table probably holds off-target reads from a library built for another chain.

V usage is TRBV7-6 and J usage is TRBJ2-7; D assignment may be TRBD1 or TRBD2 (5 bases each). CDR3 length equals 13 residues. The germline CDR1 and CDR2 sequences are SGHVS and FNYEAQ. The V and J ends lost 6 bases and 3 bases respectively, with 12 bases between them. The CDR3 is CASSRDLRYEQYF. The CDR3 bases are TGTGCCAGCAGTCGGGACCTCCGCTACGAGCAGTACTTC. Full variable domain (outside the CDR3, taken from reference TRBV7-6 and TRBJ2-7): GAGVSQSPRYKVTKRGQDVALRCDPISGHVSLYWYRQALGQGPEFLTYFNYEAQQDKSGLPNDRFSAERPEGSISTLTIQRTEQRDSAMYRCASSRDLRYEQYFGPGTRLTVT.

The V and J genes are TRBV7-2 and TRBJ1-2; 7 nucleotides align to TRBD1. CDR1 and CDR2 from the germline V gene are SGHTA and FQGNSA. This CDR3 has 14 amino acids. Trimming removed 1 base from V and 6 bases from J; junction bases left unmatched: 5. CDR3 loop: CASSLVRDSNGYTF. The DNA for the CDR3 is TGTGCCAGCAGCTTAGTGAGGGACAGTAATGGCTACACCTTC.

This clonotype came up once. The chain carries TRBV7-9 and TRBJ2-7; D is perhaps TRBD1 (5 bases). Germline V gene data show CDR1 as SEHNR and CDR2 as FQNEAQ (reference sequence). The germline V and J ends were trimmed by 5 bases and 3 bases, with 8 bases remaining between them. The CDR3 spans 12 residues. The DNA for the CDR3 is TGTGCCAGCAGCGCAGGGATCTACGAGCAGTACTTC. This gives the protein CASSAGIYEQYF. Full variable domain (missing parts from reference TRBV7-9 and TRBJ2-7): DTGVSQNPRHKITKRGQNVTFRCDPISEHNRLYWYRQTLGQGPEFLTYFQNEAQLEKSRLLSDRFSAERPKGSFSTLEIQRTEQGDSAMYLCASSAGIYEQYFGPGTRLTVT.

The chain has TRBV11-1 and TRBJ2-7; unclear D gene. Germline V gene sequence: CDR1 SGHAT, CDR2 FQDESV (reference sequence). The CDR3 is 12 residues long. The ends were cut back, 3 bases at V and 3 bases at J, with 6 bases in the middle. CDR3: CASSFQGYEQYF. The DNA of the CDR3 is TGTGCCAGCAGCTTCCAAGGCTACGAGCAGTACTTC.

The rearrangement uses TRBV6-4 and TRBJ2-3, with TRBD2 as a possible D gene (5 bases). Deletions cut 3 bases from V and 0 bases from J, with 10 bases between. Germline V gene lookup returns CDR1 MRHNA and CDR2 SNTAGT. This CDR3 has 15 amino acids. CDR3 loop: CASSEAADSTDTQYF. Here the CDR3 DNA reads TGTGCCAGCAGTGAAGCAGCGGATAGCACAGATACGCAGTATTTT.

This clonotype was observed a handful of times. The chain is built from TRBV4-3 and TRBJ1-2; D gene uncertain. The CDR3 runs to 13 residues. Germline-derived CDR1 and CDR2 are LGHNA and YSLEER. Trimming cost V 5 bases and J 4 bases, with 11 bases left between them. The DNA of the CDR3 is TGCGCCAGCAGCATAAGAGGGCTCTATGGCTACACCTTC. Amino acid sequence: CASSIRGLYGYTF.

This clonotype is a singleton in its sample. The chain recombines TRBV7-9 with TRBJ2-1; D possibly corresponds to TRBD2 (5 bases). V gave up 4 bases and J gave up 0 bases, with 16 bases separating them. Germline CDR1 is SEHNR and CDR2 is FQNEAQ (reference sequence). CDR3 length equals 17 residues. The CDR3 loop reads CASSSSSGRGSYNEQFF. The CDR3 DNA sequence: TGTGCCAGCAGCTCCTCAAGCGGACGCGGCTCCTACAATGAGCAGTTCTTC.

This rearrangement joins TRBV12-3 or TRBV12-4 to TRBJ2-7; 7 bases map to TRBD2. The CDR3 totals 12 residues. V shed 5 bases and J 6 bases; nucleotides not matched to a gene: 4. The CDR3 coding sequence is TGTGCCAGCAGTGGGGGGGAGGGCGAGCAGTACTTC. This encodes CASSGGEGEQYF.

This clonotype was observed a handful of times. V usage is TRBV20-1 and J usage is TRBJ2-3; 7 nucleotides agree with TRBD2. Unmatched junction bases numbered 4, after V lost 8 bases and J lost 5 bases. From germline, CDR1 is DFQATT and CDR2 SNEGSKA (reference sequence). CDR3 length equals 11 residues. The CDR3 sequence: CSPIAGDTQYF. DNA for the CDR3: TGCAGTCCGATAGCGGGAGATACGCAGTATTTT.

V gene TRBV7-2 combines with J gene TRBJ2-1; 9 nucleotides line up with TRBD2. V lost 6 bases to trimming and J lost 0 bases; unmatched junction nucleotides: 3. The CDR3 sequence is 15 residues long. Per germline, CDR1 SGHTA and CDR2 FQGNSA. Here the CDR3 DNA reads TGTGCCAGCAGGTTTAGCGGGAGCTCCTACAATGAGCAGTTCTTC. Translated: CASRFSGSSYNEQFF.

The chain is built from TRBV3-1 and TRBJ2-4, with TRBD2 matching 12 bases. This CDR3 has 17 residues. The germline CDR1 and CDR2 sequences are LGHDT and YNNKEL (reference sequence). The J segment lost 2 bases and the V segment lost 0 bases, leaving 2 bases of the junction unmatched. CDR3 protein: CASSQETSGSTKNIQYF. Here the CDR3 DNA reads TGTGCCAGCAGCCAAGAGACTAGCGGGAGTACCAAAAACATTCAGTACTTC.

CDR3 amino acids: CASSLTMETQYF. Here the CDR3 DNA reads TGTGCCAGCAGCTTAACCATGGAGACCCAGTACTTC. The chain links TRBV7-8 to TRBJ2-5; D is ambiguous. Trimming pared 2 bases from V and 5 bases from J, leaving 6 bases between. The CDR3 has 12 residues. Germline CDR1 SGHVS, CDR2 FQNEAQ.

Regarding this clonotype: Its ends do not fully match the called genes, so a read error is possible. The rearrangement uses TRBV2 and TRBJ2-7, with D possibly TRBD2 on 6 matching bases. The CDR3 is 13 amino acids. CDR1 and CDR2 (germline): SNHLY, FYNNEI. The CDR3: CASSLTSSYEQYF. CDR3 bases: TGTGCCAGCAGTCTCACTAGCTCCTATGAGCAGTACTTC.

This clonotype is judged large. The CDR3: CASRSILGGATDTQYF. CDR3 nucleotide sequence: TGTGCCAGCAGATCGATACTAGGTGGGGCCACAGATACGCAGTATTTT. The chain carries TRBV2 and TRBJ2-3; D may match TRBD1 or TRBD2 (5 bases each). There are 16 residues in the CDR3. Trimming took off 6 bases at V and 2 bases at J, with 18 bases between the two ends. CDR1 and CDR2 from the germline V gene are SNHLY and FYNNEI.

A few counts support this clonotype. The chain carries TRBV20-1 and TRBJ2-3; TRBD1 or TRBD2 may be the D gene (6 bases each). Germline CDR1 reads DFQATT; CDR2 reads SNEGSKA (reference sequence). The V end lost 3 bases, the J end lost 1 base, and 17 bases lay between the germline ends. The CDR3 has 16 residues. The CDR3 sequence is CSASHTGGGRTDTQYF. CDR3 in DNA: TGCAGTGCTAGCCACACCGGGGGCGGACGCACAGATACGCAGTATTTT.

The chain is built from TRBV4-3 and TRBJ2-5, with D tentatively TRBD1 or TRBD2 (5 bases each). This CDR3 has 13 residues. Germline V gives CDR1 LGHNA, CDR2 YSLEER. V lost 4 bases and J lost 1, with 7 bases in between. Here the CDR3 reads CASSPRGQETQYF. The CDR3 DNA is TGCGCCAGCAGCCCGAGGGGCCAAGAGACCCAGTACTTC.

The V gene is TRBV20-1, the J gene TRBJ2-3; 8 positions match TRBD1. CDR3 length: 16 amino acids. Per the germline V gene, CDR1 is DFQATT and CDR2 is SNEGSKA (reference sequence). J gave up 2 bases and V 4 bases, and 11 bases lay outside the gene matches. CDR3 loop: CSATNRGVLATDTQYF. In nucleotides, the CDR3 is TGCAGTGCTACCAACAGGGGGGTGTTGGCCACAGATACGCAGTATTTT.

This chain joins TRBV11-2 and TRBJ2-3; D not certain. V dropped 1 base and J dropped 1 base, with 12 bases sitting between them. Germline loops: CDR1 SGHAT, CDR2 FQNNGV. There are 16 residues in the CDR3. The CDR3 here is CASSLARGPGTDTQYF. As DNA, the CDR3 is TGTGCCAGCAGCTTAGCCCGAGGCCCGGGCACAGATACGCAGTATTTT. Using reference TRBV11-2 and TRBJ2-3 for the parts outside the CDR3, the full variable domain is EAGVAQSPRYKIIEKRQSVAFWCNPISGHATLYWYQQILGQGPKLLIQFQNNGVVDDSQLPKDRFSAERLKGVDSTLKIQPAKLEDSAVYLCASSLARGPGTDTQYFGPGTRLTVL.

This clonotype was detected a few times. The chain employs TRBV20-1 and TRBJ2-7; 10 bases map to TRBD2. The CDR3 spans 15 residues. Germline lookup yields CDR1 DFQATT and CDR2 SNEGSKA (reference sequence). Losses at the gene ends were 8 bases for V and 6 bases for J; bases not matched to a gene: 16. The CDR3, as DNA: TGCAGTCAGGTTAACCCGGCTAGCGGGAGTGGCGAGCAGTACTTC. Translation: CSQVNPASGSGEQYF.

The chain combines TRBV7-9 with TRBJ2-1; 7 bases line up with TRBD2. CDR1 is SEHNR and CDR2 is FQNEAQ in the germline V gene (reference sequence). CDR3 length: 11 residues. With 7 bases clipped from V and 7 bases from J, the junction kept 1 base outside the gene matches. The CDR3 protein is CASNGGNEQFF. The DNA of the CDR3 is TGTGCCAGCAACGGGGGGAATGAGCAGTTCTTC.

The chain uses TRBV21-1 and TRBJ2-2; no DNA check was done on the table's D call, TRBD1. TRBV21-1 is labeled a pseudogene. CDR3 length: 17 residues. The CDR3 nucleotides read TGTGCCAGCAGCAAAGCACGGGACAGGGATCTGGTCGGGGAGCTGTTTTTT. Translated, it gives CASSKARDRDLVGELFF.

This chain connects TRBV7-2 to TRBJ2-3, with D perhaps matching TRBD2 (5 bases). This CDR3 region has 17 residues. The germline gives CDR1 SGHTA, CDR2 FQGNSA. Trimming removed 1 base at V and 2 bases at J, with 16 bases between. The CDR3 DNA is TGTGCCAGCAGCTTAGGAATTATGAGGGAGCCCACAGATACGCAGTATTTT. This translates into CASSLGIMREPTDTQYF.

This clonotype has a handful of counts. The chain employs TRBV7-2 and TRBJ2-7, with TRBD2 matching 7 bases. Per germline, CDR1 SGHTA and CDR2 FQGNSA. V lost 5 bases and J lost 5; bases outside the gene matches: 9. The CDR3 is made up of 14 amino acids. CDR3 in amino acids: CASSPTWGGDEQYF. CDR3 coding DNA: TGTGCCAGCAGCCCGACATGGGGGGGAGACGAGCAGTACTTC.

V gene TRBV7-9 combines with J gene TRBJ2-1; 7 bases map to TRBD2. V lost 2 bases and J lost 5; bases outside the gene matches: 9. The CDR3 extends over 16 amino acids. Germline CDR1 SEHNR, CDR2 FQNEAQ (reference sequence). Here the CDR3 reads CASSLSLAGANNEQFF. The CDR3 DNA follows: TGTGCCAGCAGCTTAAGCTTGGCGGGAGCAAACAATGAGCAGTTCTTC. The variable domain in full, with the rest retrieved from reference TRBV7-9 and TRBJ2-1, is DTGVSQNPRHKITKRGQNVTFRCDPISEHNRLYWYRQTLGQGPEFLTYFQNEAQLEKSRLLSDRFSAERPKGSFSTLEIQRTEQGDSAMYLCASSLSLAGANNEQFFGPGTRLTVL.

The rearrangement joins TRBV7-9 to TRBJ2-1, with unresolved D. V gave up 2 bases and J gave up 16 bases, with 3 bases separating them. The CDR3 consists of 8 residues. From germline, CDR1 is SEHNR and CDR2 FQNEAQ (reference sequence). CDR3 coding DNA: TGTGCCAGCAGCTTAATATTCTTC. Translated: CASSLIFF.

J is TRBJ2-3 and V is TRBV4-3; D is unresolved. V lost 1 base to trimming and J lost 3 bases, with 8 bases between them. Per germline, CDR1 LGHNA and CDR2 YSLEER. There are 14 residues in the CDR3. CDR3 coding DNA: TGCGCCAGCAGCCAAGCAGGCTCTACAGATACGCAGTATTTT. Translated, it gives CASSQAGSTDTQYF.

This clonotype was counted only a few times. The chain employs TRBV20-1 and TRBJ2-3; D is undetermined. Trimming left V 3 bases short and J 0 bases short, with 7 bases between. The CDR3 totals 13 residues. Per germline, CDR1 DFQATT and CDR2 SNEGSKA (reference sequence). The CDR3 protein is CSARYSSTDTQYF. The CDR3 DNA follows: TGCAGTGCTAGGTATTCTAGCACAGATACGCAGTATTTT.

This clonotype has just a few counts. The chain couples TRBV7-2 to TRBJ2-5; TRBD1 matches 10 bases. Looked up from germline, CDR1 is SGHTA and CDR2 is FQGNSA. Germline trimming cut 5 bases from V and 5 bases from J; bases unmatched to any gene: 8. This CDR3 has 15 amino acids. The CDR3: CASSRTGTGAETQYF. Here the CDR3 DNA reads TGTGCCAGCAGCCGGACCGGGACAGGGGCCGAGACCCAGTACTTC.

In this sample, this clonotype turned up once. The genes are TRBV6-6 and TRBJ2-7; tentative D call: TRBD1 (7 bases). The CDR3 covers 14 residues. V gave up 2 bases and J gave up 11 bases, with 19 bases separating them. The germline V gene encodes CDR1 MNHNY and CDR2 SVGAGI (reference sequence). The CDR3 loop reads CASSYRSNTGEEYF. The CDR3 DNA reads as TGTGCCAGCAGTTACAGGTCAAACACAGGGGAGGAGTACTTC.

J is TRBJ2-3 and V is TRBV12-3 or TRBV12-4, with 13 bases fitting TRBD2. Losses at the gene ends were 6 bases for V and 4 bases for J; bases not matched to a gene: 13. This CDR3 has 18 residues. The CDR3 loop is CASSRFGTSGKDADTQYF. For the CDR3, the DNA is TGTGCCAGCAGCCGATTCGGGACTAGCGGGAAAGATGCAGATACGCAGTATTTT.

DNA of the CDR3: TGTGCCAGCAGCTTAGTTGGAACGGGAGAGACCCAGTACTTC. Translation: CASSLVGTGETQYF. The chain recombines TRBV7-6 with TRBJ2-5; D is ambiguous. This CDR3 contains 14 residues. Germline-derived CDR1 and CDR2 are SGHVS and FNYEAQ. Trimming cost V 1 base and J 4 bases, with 10 bases left between them.

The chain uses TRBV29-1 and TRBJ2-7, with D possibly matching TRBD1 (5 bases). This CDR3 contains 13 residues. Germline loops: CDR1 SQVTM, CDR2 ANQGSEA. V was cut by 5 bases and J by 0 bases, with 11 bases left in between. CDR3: CSVRQSPSYEQYF. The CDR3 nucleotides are TGCAGCGTTCGACAGTCCCCCTCCTACGAGCAGTACTTC.